This T cell receptor (beta chain) was captured by sequencing in a study of T cell repertoires in cytomegalovirus infection. About the research overall: Evidence of both CMV infection and a matching HLA type came from public TCR beta signatures. Overall study results and limits: Across the ex vivo response, the dominant clonotypes were HLA-C-restricted CMV-specific TCR beta clonotypes. Of the TCR beta families, the public ones yielded a cumulative frequency that identified carriers of CMV plus the relevant HLA.

TCRdb called the reads again in MiXCR, with one record for every CDR3 protein. This table holds around 440,000 distinct CDR3 sequences, approximately 10% found once. V lost 4 bases to trimming and J lost 2 bases; unmatched junction nucleotides: 11. The CDR3 contains 16 residues. Germline CDR1 SGHNT, CDR2 YYREEE (reference sequence). This clonotype was recorded at least ten times. Antigen: not known. Sequencing used PBMCs. The chain has TRBV5-4 and TRBJ2-7; the match to TRBD1 covers 8 bases. The source of this sequence is a human donor in good health (CMV status not recorded). Some clones in this sample may be carry-over from other donors' samples. The chain's CDR3 is CASSRDAGQATYEQYF. In DNA form, the CDR3 reads TGTGCCAGCAGCCGTGATGCGGGACAGGCGACCTACGAGCAGTACTTC. The full variable domain, with the rest looked up from reference TRBV5-4 and TRBJ2-7, is ETGVTQSPTHLIKTRGQQVTLRCSSQSGHNTVSWYQQALGQGPQFIFQYYREEENGRGNFPPRFSGLQFPNYSSELNVNALELDDSALYLCASSRDAGQATYEQYFGPGTRLTVT.